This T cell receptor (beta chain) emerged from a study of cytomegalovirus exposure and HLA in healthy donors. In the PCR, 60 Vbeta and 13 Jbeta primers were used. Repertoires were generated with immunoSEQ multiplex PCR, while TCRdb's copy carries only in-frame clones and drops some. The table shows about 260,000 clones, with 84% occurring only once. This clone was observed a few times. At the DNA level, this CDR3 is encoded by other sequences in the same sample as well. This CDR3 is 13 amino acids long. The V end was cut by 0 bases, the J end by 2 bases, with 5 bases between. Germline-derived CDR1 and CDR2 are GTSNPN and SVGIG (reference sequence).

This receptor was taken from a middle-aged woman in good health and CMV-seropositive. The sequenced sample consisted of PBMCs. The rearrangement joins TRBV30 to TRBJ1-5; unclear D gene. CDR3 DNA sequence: TGTGCCTGGAGTGTACGGGGCAATCAGCCCCAGCATTTT. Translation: CAWSVRGNQPQHF.